This T cell receptor beta chain was recovered during a study of cytomegalovirus exposure and HLA in healthy donors. Primers: 60 Vbeta forward and 13 Jbeta reverse. TCRdb's copy holds only in-frame clones and misses some; the assay was immunoSEQ multiplex PCR. The sample shows 60,000 to 85,000 clones, under 80% of them seen only once. This clone came up once. The TCR sequence derives from a man in his sixties in good health and CMV-seropositive. Sample: PBMCs.

CDR3 nucleotide sequence: TGTGCCAGCAGCTCAGGGACAGGGGGGATTCAGCCCCAGCATTTT. This translates into CASSSGTGGIQPQHF. The chain couples TRBV7-2 to TRBJ1-5; the match to TRBD1 covers 11 bases. After removal of 4 bases from V and 6 bases from J, the junction contained 5 bases not matched to a gene. This CDR3 contains 15 residues. The germline gives CDR1 SGHTA, CDR2 FQGNSA.